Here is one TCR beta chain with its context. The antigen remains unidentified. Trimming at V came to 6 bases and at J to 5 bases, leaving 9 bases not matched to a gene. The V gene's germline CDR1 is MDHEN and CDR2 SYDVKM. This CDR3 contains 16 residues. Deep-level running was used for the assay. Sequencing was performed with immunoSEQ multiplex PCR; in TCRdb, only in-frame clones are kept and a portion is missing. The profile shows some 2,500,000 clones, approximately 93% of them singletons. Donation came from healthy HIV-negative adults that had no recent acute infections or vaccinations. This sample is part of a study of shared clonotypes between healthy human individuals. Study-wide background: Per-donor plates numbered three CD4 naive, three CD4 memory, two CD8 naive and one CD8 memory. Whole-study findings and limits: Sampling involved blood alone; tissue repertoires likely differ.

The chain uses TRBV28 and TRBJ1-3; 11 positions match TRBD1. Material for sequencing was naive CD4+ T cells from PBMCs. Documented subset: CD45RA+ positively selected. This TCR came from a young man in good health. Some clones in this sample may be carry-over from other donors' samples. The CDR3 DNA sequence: TGTGCCAGCAGCTCCGGGACAGGGGGGGGTAGAAACACCATATATTTT. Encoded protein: CASSSGTGGGRNTIYF.